This T cell receptor (beta chain) originates from a study of metastatic and nonmetastatic thyroid tumors. Study information: Repertoires from blood and tumor or nodule tissue of malignant and benign thyroid patients were compared.

In its sample, this clone was seen a few times. V was pared by 4 bases and J by 2 bases, with 5 bases of the junction left unmatched. Germline CDR1 SGHRS, CDR2 YFSETQ. This CDR3 is 15 amino acids long. TCRdb reanalyzed the PCR reads via MiXCR. In the table there are 16,000 or so clones, about a quarter of which are singletons. The entire patient cohort was treatment-naive prior to thyroid surgery. Specimen: adjacent normal tissue. This TCR came from a female donor with papillary thyroid cancer or a benign thyroid nodule (not recorded which). Some clones in this sample may be carry-over from other donors' samples. The chain combines TRBV5-1 with TRBJ2-7, with TRBD1 identical over 11 bases. The CDR3 is CASSPGTGGTYEQYF. Here the CDR3 DNA reads TGCGCCAGCAGCCCCGGGACAGGGGGGACCTACGAGCAGTACTTC.